The 8 T cell receptor beta chains given below trace back to one sample, sequenced in a study of CD8 T cells in Susac syndrome. RNA in amounts of about 0.5 to 1 ug was reverse transcribed with random hexamers. Each CDR3 protein is one row after TCRdb ran MiXCR on the immunoSEQ multiplex PCR reads. The data show around 62,000 distinct CDR3 sequences, around 94% seen once. The sequenced sample consisted of CD8+ T cells from PBMCs. These TCRs come from a human donor in good health.

This clonotype was picked up a small number of times. The J gene is TRBJ2-7, the V gene TRBV5-6, with unresolved D. V gave up 4 bases and J gave up 1 base, with 12 bases separating them. Looked up from germline, CDR1 is SGHDT and CDR2 is YYEEEE. This CDR3 has 14 amino acids. This CDR3 reads CASSRRYQSYEQYF. CDR3 bases: TGTGCCAGCAGCCGCCGTTACCAGTCCTACGAGCAGTACTTC.

V gene TRBV12-3 or TRBV12-4 combines with J gene TRBJ1-4; 8 bases align to TRBD1. Trimming cost V 6 bases and J 3 bases; bases outside gene matches: 3. CDR3 length: 14 residues. The CDR3 spells CASRVTGANEKLFF. In DNA, the CDR3 is TGTGCCAGCAGGGTGACAGGGGCTAATGAAAAACTGTTTTTT.

The genes are TRBV11-2 and TRBJ1-5; D is perhaps TRBD1 (5 bases). The V gene lost 5 bases and the J gene lost 0 bases, with 11 bases spanning the gap. Looked up from germline, CDR1 is SGHAT and CDR2 is FQNNGV. This CDR3 comprises 15 residues. The CDR3: CASSDKGNSNQPQHF. In nucleotides, the CDR3 is TGTGCCAGCAGCGACAAGGGGAATAGCAATCAGCCCCAGCATTTT.

V gene TRBV5-6 combines with J gene TRBJ2-5, with D uncertain. The V gene lost 0 bases and the J gene lost 4 bases, with 13 bases spanning the gap. This CDR3 is 15 amino acids long. Germline CDR1 SGHDT, CDR2 YYEEEE. The CDR3 sequence: CASSLGPDPRETQYF. As DNA, the CDR3 is TGTGCCAGCAGCTTGGGACCGGACCCGAGAGAGACCCAGTACTTC.

The rearrangement joins TRBV5-4 to TRBJ2-3; weak D call: TRBD2 (6 bases). This CDR3 contains 15 residues. Trimming removed 0 bases at V and 2 bases at J, with 10 bases between. Per the germline V gene, CDR1 is SGHNT and CDR2 is YYREEE (reference sequence). The CDR3: CASSLGGENTDTQYF. Written as DNA, the CDR3 is TGTGCCAGCAGCTTGGGCGGGGAGAACACAGATACGCAGTATTTT.

This clonotype was counted once. V is TRBV4-1 and J is TRBJ1-5, with 7 bases aligning to TRBD1. This CDR3 is built from 15 residues. Germline V gene lookup returns CDR1 MGHRA and CDR2 YSYEKL. V was pared by 3 bases and J by 5 bases, with 7 bases of the junction left unmatched. The CDR3 DNA follows: TGCGCCAGCAGCCATAGCTGGACAGGAGATCAGCCCCAGCATTTT. Protein: CASSHSWTGDQPQHF.

The chain links TRBV28 to TRBJ2-3, with 7 bases fitting TRBD2. Unmatched junction bases numbered 10, after V lost 1 base and J lost 0 bases. CDR1 is MDHEN, CDR2 SYDVKM, per germline. This CDR3 spans 18 amino acids. CDR3 loop: CASSLFHGLAESTDTQYF. For the CDR3, the DNA is TGTGCCAGCAGTTTATTTCATGGGCTAGCGGAAAGCACAGATACGCAGTATTTT.

The V call is TRBV29-1, the J call TRBJ2-1, with 7 bases identical to TRBD2. V shed 6 bases, J shed 8 bases, and the junction held 16 bases outside the gene matches. In germline, CDR1 is SQVTM, CDR2 ANQGSEA. CDR3 length equals 15 residues. For the CDR3, the DNA is TGCAGCGTATATTCCAGCGGGGACTTCATCTATGAGCAGTTCTTC. Its protein is CSVYSSGDFIYEQFF.